Here is one T cell receptor beta chain with its context. The V and J ends lost 4 bases and 9 bases, in that order; junction bases with no gene match: 7. From germline, CDR1 is LNHDA and CDR2 SQIVND (reference sequence). The CDR3 has 15 residues. The assay was immunoSEQ multiplex PCR, and TCRdb's table has in-frame clones only and misses some. This sample yields about 30,000 clones, of which 85% to 90% are seen a single time; under 4.5% belongs to the top ten. The source of the sample is a study of PD-L1 blockade in urothelial cancer. Overall study context: Anywhere from 0 to 3 prior chemotherapy regimens had been received by patients. Across blood samples, T cells had a median count of about 150,000.

V is TRBV19 and J is TRBJ1-6; TRBD1 matches 9 bases. This clonotype originated in a man aged 45 to 65 with urothelial cancer. The input for sequencing was PBMCs, taken around atezolizumab (anti-PD-L1) treatment. CDR3 region: CASSKIRDRVSPLHF. In nucleotides, the CDR3 is TGTGCCAGTAGTAAGATCCGGGACAGGGTTTCACCCCTCCACTTT. Based on the CDR3 plus reference TRBV19 and TRBJ1-6, the full variable domain is DGGITQSPKYLFRKEGQNVTLSCEQNLNHDAMYWYRQDPGQGLRLIYYSQIVNDFQKGDIAEGYSVSREKKESFPLTVTSAQKNPTAFYLCASSKIRDRVSPLHFGNGTRLTVT.